This is a list of T cell receptor beta chains from one sample in a study of OX40 agonist ivuxolimab in advanced cancers. Repertoires were generated with immunoSEQ multiplex PCR, while TCRdb's copy carries only in-frame clones and drops some. This sample has 80,000 or so clones, with 90% found just once. This specimen was CD4+ or CD8+ T cells sorted from blood, taken in a trial of the OX40 agonist ivuxolimab. The receptor source for this set is an adult with an advanced solid tumor such as melanoma, head and neck, liver or kidney cancer. Both conserved end residues are part of each CDR3. Fields, in order: V gene, clone size, CDR3 protein. The size of a clone is reported for some rows only, either as once, few or many, or as a class for expanded clones.

V: TRBV6-4; size: NA; CDR3: CASGPSGSFTDTQYF
V: TRBV2; size: NA; CDR3: CASSDSSASGRDEQFF
V: TRBV19; size: NA; CDR3: CASSISSPNEQFF
V: TRBV18; size: NA; CDR3: CASSPTGISNTGELFF
V: TRBV6-4; size: NA; CDR3: CASSATGDDTQYF
V: TRBV11-3; size: once; CDR3: CASSLAASGYYEQYF
V: TRBV19; size: NA; CDR3: CASSIPFWQTSKLNTEAFF
V: TRBV18; size: NA; CDR3: CASSRDRVLNRANTGELFF
V: TRBV18; size: NA; CDR3: CASSRSTPPQETQYF
V: TRBV19; size: NA; CDR3: CARTGLDEKLFF
V: TRBV28; size: NA; CDR3: CASRLGGGTGSEEQYF
V: TRBV11-3; size: NA; CDR3: CASSFGGLGETQYF
V: TRBV27; size: NA; CDR3: CASSPGTPGQNQPQHF
V: TRBV27; size: NA; CDR3: CASSLPGADGYTF
V: TRBV20-1; size: NA; CDR3: CSALTGGEQYF
V: TRBV25-1; size: NA; CDR3: CASSAPLERGTEAFF
V: TRBV28; size: once; CDR3: CASSLQALGYTF
V: TRBV4-1; size: NA; CDR3: CASSKDPGLQGTEAFF
V: TRBV6-5; size: once; CDR3: CASSYDRASNSYTF
V: TRBV29-1; size: once; CDR3: CSVLAGEGYEQYF
V: TRBV18; size: NA; CDR3: CASSPKGVHAQAFF
V: TRBV7-9; size: once; CDR3: CASSLEGDGYTF
V: TRBV7-2; size: NA; CDR3: CASSSGQPNQPQHF
V: TRBV28; size: NA; CDR3: CASSRGGPNTGELFF
V: TRBV5-1; size: NA; CDR3: CASSWEVGTDTQYF
V: TRBV7-9; size: NA; CDR3: CASSLVGEETQYF
V: TRBV6-1; size: NA; CDR3: CASSEAVQRGSWSGELFF
V: TRBV12-5; size: NA; CDR3: CASGLVWLAGGPLYEQYF
V: TRBV11-3; size: NA; CDR3: CASSLTGAEAFF
V: TRBV4-3; size: NA; CDR3: CASSQDLGPYQPQHF
V: TRBV9; size: NA; CDR3: CASSVGVPTHEQFF
V: TRBV28; size: NA; CDR3: CASSLGLHSFF
V: TRBV19; size: NA; CDR3: CATSQGAGQPQHF
V: TRBV14; size: once; CDR3: CASSVGTSVNSETQYF
V: TRBV27; size: NA; CDR3: CASKSFSAEKLFF
V: TRBV7-2; size: NA; CDR3: CASSFGPLGRELFF
V: TRBV28; size: NA; CDR3: CASRWKYEQYF
V: TRBV4-2; size: NA; CDR3: CASSFLAGSTDTQYF
V: TRBV11-3; size: NA; CDR3: CASSLPLGQGGEQYF
V: TRBV19; size: NA; CDR3: CASSIVQGADTQYF
V: TRBV6-6; size: NA; CDR3: CASSYGVPGETQYF
V: TRBV9; size: NA; CDR3: CASGRAGPLNEQFF
V: TRBV21-1; size: NA; CDR3: CASSKPASGGAVYEQYF
V: TRBV28; size: NA; CDR3: CATTGRTDGLGNEQYF
V: TRBV6-5; size: NA; CDR3: CASSSHSTMNTEAFF
V: TRBV27; size: NA; CDR3: CASSPHPGLSTYEQYF
V: TRBV18; size: NA; CDR3: CASSPDIMNTEAFF
V: TRBV6-4; size: NA; CDR3: CASRREGGSGYTF